This TCR beta chain was retrieved from a study of T cell repertoires in cytomegalovirus infection. At the level of the study: CMV epitopes in the study were HLA-C-restricted (recently identified) and HLA-B-restricted (well studied). Public TCR beta signatures were indicative of both CMV infection and a matching HLA type.

The length of the CDR3 is 17 residues. Germline assignment: CDR1 SEHNR and CDR2 FQNEAQ (reference sequence). V gave up 0 bases and J gave up 0 bases, with 12 bases separating them. MiXCR was run by TCRdb on the reads, yielding one entry per CDR3 protein. This table holds 900,000 to 950,000 distinct CDR3 sequences, approximately 31% found once. This clonotype was seen more than once but under ten times. Its antigen remains unknown. Study-level points and caveats: CMV-specific TCR beta clonotypes restricted by HLA-C were the ones dominating the ex vivo response. Carriers of CMV and the relevant HLA type were discriminated by public TCR beta frequency.

The gene calls are TRBV7-9 and TRBJ1-3; D is perhaps TRBD1 (5 bases). This sequence was found in a human donor in good health (CMV status not recorded). Some clones in this sample may be carry-over from other donors' samples. The source material was cultured CD8+ T cells from PBMCs, sampled from culture after CMV antigen stimulation. As DNA, the CDR3 is TGTGCCAGCAGCTTAGCGTGGGCAGGGAGCTCTGGAAACACCATATATTTT. Protein: CASSLAWAGSSGNTIYF.